This is a list of T cell receptor beta chains from one sample in a study of T cells after yellow fever vaccination. TCRdb re-analysed the 5' RACE reads in MiXCR, keeping a single row per CDR3 protein. The sample shows some 600,000 distinct CDR3 sequences, 17% of them seen only once. The sample consisted of PBMCs, taken less than 6 days after the first yellow fever vaccination. These receptors all come from a young man who received the YFV17D yellow fever vaccine. CDR3s include the opening cysteine and the closing phenylalanine or tryptophan. The D gene is left open where the match is weak. Size is stated for part of the rows, as once, few or many counts, or as a class when the clone is expanded.

CDR3 length,D gene,J gene,V gene,clone size,CDR3 protein,CDR3 DNA
15,TRBD1,TRBJ1-4,TRBV7-6,.,CASSLVTGATEKLFF,TGTGCCAGCAGCTTAGTGACAGGGGCCACTGAAAAACTGTTTTTT
12,.,TRBJ2-3,TRBV20-1,.,CSAEDRVDTQYF,TGCAGTGCTGAGGATCGGGTGGATACGCAGTATTTT
15,.,TRBJ2-5,TRBV20-1,few,CSARDLGASGETQYF,TGCAGTGCTAGAGATCTTGGGGCGTCCGGGGAGACCCAGTACTTC
14,.,TRBJ2-3,TRBV5-1,.,CASRDTKGTDTQYF,TGCGCCAGCAGAGACACTAAGGGCACAGATACGCAGTATTTT
14,.,TRBJ2-5,TRBV30,.,CASRLRTRGETQYF,TGTGCTTCAAGGCTCAGGACACGGGGAGAGACCCAGTACTTC
15,.,TRBJ2-5,TRBV7-3,few,CASSPTGNPQETQYF,TGTGCCAGCAGCCCCACAGGGAACCCCCAAGAGACCCAGTACTTC
15,.,TRBJ1-1,TRBV28,.,CASSNPGGRNTEAFF,TGTGCCAGCAGTAATCCCGGTGGGAGGAACACTGAAGCTTTCTTT
14,TRBD1,TRBJ2-7,TRBV4-2,few,CASSPGTELYEQYF,TGTGCCAGCAGCCCTGGGACAGAGCTATACGAGCAGTACTTC
12,.,TRBJ1-5,TRBV24-1,many,CATRGENQPQHF,TGTGCCACCAGAGGGGAGAATCAGCCCCAGCATTTT
15,TRBD1,TRBJ2-1,TRBV15,.,CATSREGTGYNEQFF,TGTGCCACCAGCAGAGAAGGGACAGGGTACAATGAGCAGTTCTTC
14,.,TRBJ2-2,TRBV12-3/TRBV12-4,many,CASSRQRNTGELFF,TGTGCCAGCAGTCGCCAGCGGAACACCGGGGAGCTGTTTTTT
16,.,TRBJ2-1,TRBV29-1,.,CSVVVGRVEGDNEQFF,TGCAGCGTTGTGGTGGGAAGAGTGGAAGGAGACAATGAGCAGTTCTTC
16,.,TRBJ2-5,TRBV14,.,CASSQGWGRGQETQYF,TGTGCCAGCAGCCAAGGATGGGGGAGAGGACAAGAGACCCAGTACTTC
14,.,TRBJ1-2,TRBV7-2,.,CASSLGRSNYGYTF,TGTGCCAGCAGCTTAGGCAGGTCTAACTATGGCTACACCTTC
14,.,TRBJ1-4,TRBV20-1,few,CSARTGGFGEKLFF,TGCAGTGCTAGAACGGGGGGTTTCGGTGAAAAACTGTTTTTT
14,.,TRBJ2-7,TRBV5-4,.,CASSLAGRDYEQYF,TGTGCCAGCAGCTTGGCCGGGCGGGATTATGAGCAGTACTTC
13,.,TRBJ1-6,TRBV6-2/TRBV6-3,few,CASSHRPNSPLHF,TGTGCCAGCAGTCACCGTCCGAATTCACCCCTCCACTTT
15,.,TRBJ1-3,TRBV7-9,few,CASRAVLRAGNTIYF,TGTGCCAGCAGAGCCGTCCTAAGGGCTGGAAACACCATATATTTT
17,TRBD1,TRBJ2-6,TRBV4-3,.,CASSHRGLRSGANVLTF,TGCGCCAGCAGCCATAGGGGGCTTCGCTCTGGGGCCAACGTCCTGACTTTC
13,.,TRBJ1-2,TRBV7-3,many,CASSLTGTYGYTF,TGTGCCAGCAGCCTAACCGGGACCTATGGCTACACCTTC
13,.,TRBJ2-7,TRBV19,.,CASSIRETYEQYF,TGTGCCAGTAGTATAAGAGAAACCTACGAGCAGTACTTC
15,TRBD2,TRBJ2-1,TRBV4-2,.,CASSPGAGGQGEQFF,TGTGCCAGCAGCCCCGGGGCGGGGGGCCAGGGTGAGCAGTTCTTC
15,.,TRBJ1-2,TRBV5-1,few,CASSLSSRNIYGYTF,TGCGCCAGCAGCTTAAGTTCCCGTAATATCTATGGCTACACCTTC
13,.,TRBJ1-6,TRBV6-1,few,CASPGPGDSPLHF,TGTGCCAGTCCGGGACCAGGTGATTCACCCCTCCACTTT
13,.,TRBJ1-1,TRBV6-6,few,CASSYGPTTEAFF,TGTGCCAGCAGTTACGGCCCGACCACTGAAGCTTTCTTT
13,.,TRBJ1-1,TRBV10-3,few,CAISGQLNTEAFF,TGTGCCATCAGTGGTCAGCTGAACACTGAAGCTTTCTTT
16,.,TRBJ1-1,TRBV19,.,CASSIDSGTLNTEAFF,TGTGCCAGTAGTATAGACTCCGGGACATTGAACACTGAAGCTTTCTTT
17,TRBD1,TRBJ2-2,TRBV9,few,CASSVKTGTGGSGELFF,TGTGCCAGCAGCGTTAAAACCGGGACAGGGGGTTCCGGGGAGCTGTTTTTT
19,.,TRBJ1-1,TRBV6-1,.,CASRESRGAGGESCTEAFF,TGTGCCAGCAGGGAGAGCAGGGGCGCGGGGGGTGAGTCGTGCACTGAAGCTTTCTTT
14,TRBD1,TRBJ1-5,TRBV7-2,.,CVSSQRQGRQPQHF,TGTGTCAGCAGCCAACGACAGGGTCGACAGCCCCAGCATTTT
15,.,TRBJ2-5,TRBV19,.,CASSIYPGSQETQYF,TGTGCCAGTAGTATCTACCCTGGGAGCCAAGAGACCCAGTACTTC
14,.,TRBJ1-2,TRBV5-1,.,CASSWAAAAFGYTF,TGCGCCAGCAGCTGGGCGGCCGCCGCTTTTGGCTACACCTTC
16,.,TRBJ2-3,TRBV7-9,few,CASSLVGGGDTDTQYF,TGTGCCAGCAGCTTAGTGGGGGGGGGCGACACAGATACGCAGTATTTT
16,TRBD2,TRBJ2-3,TRBV5-1,.,CASSLTVGGVTDTQYF,TGCGCCAGCAGCTTGACAGTCGGGGGGGTCACAGATACGCAGTATTTT
13,.,TRBJ1-1,TRBV2,.,CASSKGVNTEAFF,TGTGCCAGCAGCAAGGGGGTGAACACTGAAGCTTTCTTT
14,.,TRBJ1-2,TRBV13,.,CASSLGVGVYGYTF,TGTGCCAGCAGCTTAGGGGTCGGGGTCTATGGCTACACCTTC
14,.,TRBJ1-5,TRBV7-9,.,CASSLEAVSQPQHF,TGTGCCAGCAGCTTAGAGGCCGTTAGTCAGCCCCAGCATTTT
16,TRBD2,TRBJ2-3,TRBV18,few,CASLLDPSGLADTQYF,TGTGCCAGCTTACTCGACCCTAGCGGATTAGCAGATACGCAGTATTTT
13,.,TRBJ1-1,TRBV20-1,few,CSASLGRNTEAFF,TGCAGTGCTAGCTTGGGCAGGAACACTGAAGCTTTCTTT
13,.,TRBJ2-1,TRBV20-1,few,CSAKVGYDNEQFF,TGCAGTGCGAAGGTGGGCTACGACAATGAGCAGTTCTTC
13,.,TRBJ2-7,TRBV27,.,CASSLRTVGEQYF,TGTGCCAGCAGTTTAAGGACTGTGGGCGAGCAGTACTTC
15,.,TRBJ1-6,TRBV18,.,CASSPAVRGNSPLHF,TGTGCCAGCTCCCCAGCAGTCCGCGGGAATTCACCCCTCCACTTT
14,.,TRBJ2-7,TRBV5-1,.,CASSDPGTAYEQYF,TGCGCCAGCAGCGACCCGGGAACCGCCTACGAGCAGTACTTC
15,TRBD1,TRBJ1-5,TRBV9,.,CASSAGQGVNQPQHF,TGTGCCAGCAGCGCCGGACAGGGGGTTAATCAGCCCCAGCATTTT
15,.,TRBJ2-5,TRBV5-1,.,CASSAPEGGAETQYF,TGCGCCAGCAGCGCCCCGGAGGGGGGCGCTGAGACCCAGTACTTC
14,.,TRBJ1-2,TRBV20-1,few,CSAELATANYGYTF,TGCAGTGCCGAGTTAGCGACTGCTAACTATGGCTACACCTTC
12,.,TRBJ1-4,TRBV12-3/TRBV12-4,few,CASSLSSEKLFF,TGTGCCAGCAGTTTGTCGTCTGAAAAACTGTTTTTT
13,TRBD2,TRBJ2-5,TRBV5-1,.,CASAREGRETQYF,TGCGCCAGCGCCCGGGAGGGGCGGGAGACCCAGTACTTC
12,.,TRBJ1-5,TRBV10-3,.,CAISAIGQPQHF,TGTGCCATCAGTGCTATCGGTCAGCCCCAGCATTTT
14,.,TRBJ1-4,TRBV7-9,once,CASSLGKSSEKLFF,TGTGCCAGCAGCTTGGGCAAAAGTTCAGAAAAACTGTTTTTT
17,TRBD1,TRBJ2-1,TRBV5-1,few,CASSLALTGQSYNEQFF,TGCGCCAGCAGCTTGGCTTTGACAGGGCAATCCTACAATGAGCAGTTCTTC
16,TRBD2,TRBJ2-1,TRBV2,few,CASSEARAGPHNEQFF,TGTGCCAGCAGTGAAGCACGAGCGGGGCCTCACAATGAGCAGTTCTTC
18,TRBD2,TRBJ2-2,TRBV6-5,many,CASSYSTSGGHNTGELFF,TGTGCCAGCAGTTACTCTACTAGCGGGGGACACAACACCGGGGAGCTGTTTTTT